The 7 T cell receptor beta chains presented below share a single source sample, sequenced in a study of T cells in Graves' hyperthyroidism and ophthalmopathy. RNA transcripts gave rise to amplified TCR beta CDR3 regions. HTBI primers were employed in a first-round RT-PCR of the TCR CDR3. TCRdb fed the multiplex PCR reads into MiXCR, producing one record per CDR3 protein. The sample holds fewer than 450,000 distinct CDR3 sequences, approximately 18% seen once. Sequenced input: blood. The receptors were gathered from a young woman with Graves' hyperthyroidism that later progressed to Graves' ophthalmopathy.

V is TRBV15 and J is TRBJ1-1; D unresolved. The CDR3 sequence is 15 residues long. Trimming stripped 3 bases from V and 1 base from J, with 12 bases between. In germline, CDR1 is LNHNV, CDR2 YYDKDF (reference sequence). CDR3 amino acids: CATSRARMTNTEAFF. The CDR3 coding sequence is TGTGCCACCAGCAGGGCTAGGATGACGAACACTGAAGCTTTCTTT.

This clonotype was observed many times. The chain joins TRBV29-1 to TRBJ1-3; D is uncertain. CDR3 length: 14 amino acids. V was clipped by 3 bases and J by 0 bases, with 9 bases between them. Germline V lookup: CDR1 SQVTM, CDR2 ANQGSEA. The CDR3: CSVDSVGSGNTIYF. The CDR3 bases are TGCAGCGTTGACTCGGTCGGCTCTGGAAACACCATATATTTT.

This clonotype was seen at least ten times. The CDR3 protein is CSARGRHANSPLHF. The CDR3 nucleotides read TGCAGTGCTAGGGGCAGGCACGCTAATTCACCCCTCCACTTT. This chain uses TRBV20-1 with TRBJ1-6; unclear D gene. The CDR3 is 14 residues long. V gave up 3 bases and J gave up 6 bases, with 12 bases separating them. The V gene's germline CDR1 is DFQATT and CDR2 SNEGSKA (reference sequence).

This clonotype has just a few counts. This sequence joins TRBV11-2 and TRBJ1-2; 11 bases match TRBD1. CDR1 SGHAT and CDR2 FQNNGV come from the germline V gene. The junction had 11 bases not matched to a gene; V was cut back by 4 bases and J by 7 bases. The CDR3 consists of 16 residues. The CDR3 loop is CASSSRGTGGPSGYTF. The CDR3 DNA reads as TGTGCCAGCAGCTCGAGGGGGACAGGGGGACCTTCTGGCTACACCTTC.

The V and J genes are TRBV7-9 and TRBJ2-2, with TRBD2 as a possible D gene (5 bases). The CDR3 has 15 residues. Germline CDR1 is SEHNR and CDR2 is FQNEAQ (reference sequence). Trimming removed 0 bases at V and 4 bases at J, with 9 bases between. The CDR3 coding sequence is TGTGCCAGCAGCTTAGCGGGAGTGATCACCGGGGAGCTGTTTTTT. It codes for CASSLAGVITGELFF.

The table lists this clonotype with many counts. The rearrangement joins TRBV6-1 to TRBJ1-1, with 11 bases that match TRBD1. Trimming removed 7 bases from V and 3 bases from J; junction bases left unmatched: 13. CDR1 and CDR2 (germline): MNHNS, SASEGT. This CDR3 comprises 17 residues. DNA of the CDR3: TGTGCCAGCATCAACCCCGGACAGGGGGCGCCTGACACTGAAGCTTTCTTT. Residues: CASINPGQGAPDTEAFF.

This clonotype was observed at least ten times. The chain recombines TRBV12-3 or TRBV12-4 with TRBJ2-1; D possibly corresponds to TRBD1 (6 bases). The CDR3 runs to 15 residues. V was cut by 5 bases and J by 10 bases, with 21 bases left in between. CDR3 nucleotides: TGTGCCAGCAGTCTAAACCGGGACATTAATCGGGAGCAGTTCTTC. Translation gives CASSLNRDINREQFF.